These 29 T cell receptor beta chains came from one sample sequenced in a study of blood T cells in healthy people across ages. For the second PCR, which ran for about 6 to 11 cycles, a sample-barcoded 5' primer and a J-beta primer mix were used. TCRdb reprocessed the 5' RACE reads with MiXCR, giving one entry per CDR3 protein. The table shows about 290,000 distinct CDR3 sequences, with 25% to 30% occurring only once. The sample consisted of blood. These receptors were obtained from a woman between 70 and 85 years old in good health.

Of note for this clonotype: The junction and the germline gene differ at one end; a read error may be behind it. The CDR3 protein is CASKDGYGYPF. The CDR3 DNA follows: TGTGCCAGCAAAGACGGATATGGCTACCCCTTC. The gene calls are TRBV28 and TRBJ1-2; D is unclear. Germline CDR1 reads MDHEN; CDR2 reads SYDVKM. The CDR3 runs to 11 residues.

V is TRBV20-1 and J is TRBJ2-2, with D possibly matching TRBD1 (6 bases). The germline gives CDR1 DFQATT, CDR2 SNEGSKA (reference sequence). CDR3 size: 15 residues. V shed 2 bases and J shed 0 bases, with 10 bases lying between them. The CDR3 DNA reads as TGCAGTGCTAGACGAGGGGGAACGAACACCGGGGAGCTGTTTTTT. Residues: CSARRGGTNTGELFF.

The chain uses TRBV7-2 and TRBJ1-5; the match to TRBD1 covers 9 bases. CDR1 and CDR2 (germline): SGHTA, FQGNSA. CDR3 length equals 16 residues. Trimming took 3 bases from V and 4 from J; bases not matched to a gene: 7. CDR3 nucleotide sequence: TGTGCCAGCAGCTTCCCGGGACAGGGAGGAAATCAGCCCCAGCATTTT. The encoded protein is CASSFPGQGGNQPQHF.

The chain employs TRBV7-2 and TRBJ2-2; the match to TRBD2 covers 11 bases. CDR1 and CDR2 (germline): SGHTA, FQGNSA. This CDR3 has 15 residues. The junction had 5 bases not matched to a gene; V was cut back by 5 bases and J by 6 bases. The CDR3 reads CASSLTLAGAGELFF. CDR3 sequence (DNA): TGTGCCAGCAGCCTAACACTAGCGGGAGCCGGGGAGCTGTTTTTT.

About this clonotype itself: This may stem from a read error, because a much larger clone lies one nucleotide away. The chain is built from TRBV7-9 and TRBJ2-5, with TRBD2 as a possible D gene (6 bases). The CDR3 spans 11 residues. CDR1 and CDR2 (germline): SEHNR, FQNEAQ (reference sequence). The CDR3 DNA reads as TGTGACAGCAGCTTTAGTCCCGGAGGGGTCTTC. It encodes CDSSFSPGGVF.

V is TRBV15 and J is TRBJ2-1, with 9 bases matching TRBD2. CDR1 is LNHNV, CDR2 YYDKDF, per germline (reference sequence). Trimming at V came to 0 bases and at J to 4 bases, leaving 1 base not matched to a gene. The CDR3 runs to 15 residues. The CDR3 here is CATSRDSGGYNEQFF. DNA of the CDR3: TGTGCCACCAGCAGAGATAGCGGGGGATACAATGAGCAGTTCTTC.

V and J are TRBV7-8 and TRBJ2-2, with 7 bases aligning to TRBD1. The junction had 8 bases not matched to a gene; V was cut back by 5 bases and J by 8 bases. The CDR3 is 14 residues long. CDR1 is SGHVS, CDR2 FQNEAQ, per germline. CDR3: CASSPENRGGELFF. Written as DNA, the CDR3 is TGTGCCAGCAGCCCAGAAAACAGGGGTGGGGAGCTGTTTTTT.

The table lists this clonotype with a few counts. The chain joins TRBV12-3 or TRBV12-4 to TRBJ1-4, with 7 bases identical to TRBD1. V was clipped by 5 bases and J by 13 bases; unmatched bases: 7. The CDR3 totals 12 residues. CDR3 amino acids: CASSPQTGILFF. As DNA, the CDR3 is TGTGCCAGCAGTCCTCAGACAGGGATACTGTTTTTT.

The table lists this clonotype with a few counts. CDR3 residues: CAINNGGSTDTQYF. In nucleotides, the CDR3 is TGTGCCATCAATAACGGGGGGAGCACAGATACGCAGTATTTT. The chain uses TRBV10-3 and TRBJ2-3; 7 bases align to TRBD2. This CDR3 region has 14 residues. In germline, CDR1 is ENHRY, CDR2 SYGVKD. With V trimmed by 7 bases and J by 0 bases, 4 bases remained unmatched.

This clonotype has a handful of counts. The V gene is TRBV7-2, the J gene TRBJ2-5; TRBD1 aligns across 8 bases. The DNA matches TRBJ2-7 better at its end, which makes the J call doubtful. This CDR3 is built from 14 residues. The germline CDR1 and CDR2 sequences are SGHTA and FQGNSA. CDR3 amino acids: CASSSQGAGYEQYF. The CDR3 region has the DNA TGTGCCAGCAGCTCCCAGGGGGCTGGCTACGAGCAGTACTTC.

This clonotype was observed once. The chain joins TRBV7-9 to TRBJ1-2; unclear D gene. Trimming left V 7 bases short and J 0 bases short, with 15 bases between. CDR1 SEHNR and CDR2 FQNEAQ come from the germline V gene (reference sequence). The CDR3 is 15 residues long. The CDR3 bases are TGTGCCAGCATCCAGACGGCAGGAACTAACTATGGCTACACCTTC. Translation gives CASIQTAGTNYGYTF.

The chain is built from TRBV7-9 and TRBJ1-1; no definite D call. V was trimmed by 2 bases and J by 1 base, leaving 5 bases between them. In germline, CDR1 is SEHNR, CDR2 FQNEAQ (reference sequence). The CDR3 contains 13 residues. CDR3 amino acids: CASSLIENTEAFF. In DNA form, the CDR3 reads TGTGCCAGCAGCTTAATAGAGAACACTGAAGCTTTCTTT.

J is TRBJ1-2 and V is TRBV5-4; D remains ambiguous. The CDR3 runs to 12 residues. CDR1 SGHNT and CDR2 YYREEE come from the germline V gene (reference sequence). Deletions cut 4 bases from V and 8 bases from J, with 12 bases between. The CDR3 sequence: CASSIGPGGYTF. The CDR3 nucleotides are TGTGCCAGCAGCATCGGTCCGGGGGGCTACACCTTC.

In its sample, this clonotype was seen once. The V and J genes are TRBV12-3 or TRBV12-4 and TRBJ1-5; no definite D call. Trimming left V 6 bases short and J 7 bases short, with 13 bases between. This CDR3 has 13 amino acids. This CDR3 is CASSANIIQPQHF. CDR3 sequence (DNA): TGTGCCAGCAGCGCTAACATTATCCAGCCCCAGCATTTT.

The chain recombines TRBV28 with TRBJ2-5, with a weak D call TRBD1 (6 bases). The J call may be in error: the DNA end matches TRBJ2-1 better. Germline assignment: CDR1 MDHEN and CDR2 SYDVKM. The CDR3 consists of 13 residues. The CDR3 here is CASNPDSLLEQFF. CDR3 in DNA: TGTGCCAGCAACCCGGACAGTCTGCTTGAGCAGTTCTTC.

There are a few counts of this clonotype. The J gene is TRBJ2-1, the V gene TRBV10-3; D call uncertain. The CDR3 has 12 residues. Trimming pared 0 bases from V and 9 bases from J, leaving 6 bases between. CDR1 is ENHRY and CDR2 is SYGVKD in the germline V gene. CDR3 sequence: CAISESSGEQFF. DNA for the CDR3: TGTGCCATCAGTGAGTCCAGTGGTGAGCAGTTCTTC.

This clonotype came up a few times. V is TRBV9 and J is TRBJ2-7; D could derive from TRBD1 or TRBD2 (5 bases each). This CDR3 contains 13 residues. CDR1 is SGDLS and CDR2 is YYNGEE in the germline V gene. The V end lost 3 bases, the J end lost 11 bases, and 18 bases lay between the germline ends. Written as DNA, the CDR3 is TGTGCCAGCAGCGAGGCCCTGGGGACCCCCGAGTACTTC. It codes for CASSEALGTPEYF.

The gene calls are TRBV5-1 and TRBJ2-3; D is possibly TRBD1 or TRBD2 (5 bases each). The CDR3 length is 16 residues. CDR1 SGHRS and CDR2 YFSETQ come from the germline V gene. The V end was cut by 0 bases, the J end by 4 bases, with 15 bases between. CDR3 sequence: CASSLDPGSRADTQYF. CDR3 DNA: TGCGCCAGCAGCTTGGATCCAGGGAGTCGGGCAGATACGCAGTATTTT.

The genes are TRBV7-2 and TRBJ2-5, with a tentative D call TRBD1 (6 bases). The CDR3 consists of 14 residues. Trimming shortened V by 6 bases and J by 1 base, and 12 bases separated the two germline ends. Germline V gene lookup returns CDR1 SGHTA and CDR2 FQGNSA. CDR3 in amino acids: CASRPDRLQETQYF. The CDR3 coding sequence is TGTGCCAGCAGACCCGACAGGCTCCAAGAGACCCAGTACTTC.

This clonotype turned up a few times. CDR3 residues: CASSPAPDGYTF. The CDR3, as DNA: TGTGCCAGCTCACCTGCGCCGGATGGCTACACCTTC. V is TRBV18 and J is TRBJ1-2; D uncertain. The V gene's germline CDR1 is KGHSH and CDR2 LQKENI. This CDR3 has 12 residues. V shed 3 bases and J shed 6 bases, with 8 bases lying between them.

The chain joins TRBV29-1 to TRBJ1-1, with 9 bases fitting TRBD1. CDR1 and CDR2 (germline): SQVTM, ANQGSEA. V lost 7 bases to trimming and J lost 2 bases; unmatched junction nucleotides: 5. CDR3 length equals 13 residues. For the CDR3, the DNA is TGCAGCGGAGGACAGGGGACTAACACTGAAGCTTTCTTT. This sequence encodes CSGGQGTNTEAFF. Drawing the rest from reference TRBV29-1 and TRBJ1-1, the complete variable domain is SAVISQKPSRDICQRGTSLTIQCQVDSQVTMMFWYRQQPGQSLTLIATANQGSEATYESGFVIDKFPISRPNLTFSTLTVSNMSPEDSSIYLCSGGQGTNTEAFFGQGTRLTVV.

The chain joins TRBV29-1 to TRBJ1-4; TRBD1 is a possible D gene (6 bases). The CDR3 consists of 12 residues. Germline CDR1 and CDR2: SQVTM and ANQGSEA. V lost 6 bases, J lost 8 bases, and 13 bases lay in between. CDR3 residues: CSVAGAREKLFF. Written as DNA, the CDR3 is TGCAGCGTCGCGGGGGCGCGGGAAAAACTGTTTTTT.

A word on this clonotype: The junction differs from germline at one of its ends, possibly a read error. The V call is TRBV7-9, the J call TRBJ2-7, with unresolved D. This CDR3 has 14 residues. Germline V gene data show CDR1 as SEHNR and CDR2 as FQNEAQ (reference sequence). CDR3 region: CSSSLSWGTYEQYF. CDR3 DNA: TGTTCCAGCAGCTTATCGTGGGGAACCTACGAGCAGTACTTC.

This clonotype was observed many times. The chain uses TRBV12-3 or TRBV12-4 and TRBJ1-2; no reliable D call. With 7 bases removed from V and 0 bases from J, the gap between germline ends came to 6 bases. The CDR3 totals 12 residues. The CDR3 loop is CASTSSNYGYTF. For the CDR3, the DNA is TGTGCCAGCACCTCATCTAACTATGGCTACACCTTC.

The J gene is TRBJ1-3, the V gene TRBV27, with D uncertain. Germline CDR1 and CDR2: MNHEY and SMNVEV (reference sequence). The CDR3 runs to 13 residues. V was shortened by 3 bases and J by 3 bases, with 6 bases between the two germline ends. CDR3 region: CASSFQFGNTIYF. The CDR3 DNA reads TGTGCCAGCAGTTTCCAGTTTGGAAACACCATATATTTT.

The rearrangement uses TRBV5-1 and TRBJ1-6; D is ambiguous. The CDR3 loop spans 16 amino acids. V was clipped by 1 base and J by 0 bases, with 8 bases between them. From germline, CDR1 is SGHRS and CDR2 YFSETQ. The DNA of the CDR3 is TGCGCCAGCAGCTTGTTAGCGAGCTCCTATAATTCACCCCTCCACTTT. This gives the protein CASSLLASSYNSPLHF. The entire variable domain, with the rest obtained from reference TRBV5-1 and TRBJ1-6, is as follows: KAGVTQTPRYLIKTRGQQVTLSCSPISGHRSVSWYQQTPGQGLQFLFEYFSETQRNKGNFPGRFSGRQFSNSRSEMNVSTLELGDSALYLCASSLLASSYNSPLHFGNGTRLTVT.

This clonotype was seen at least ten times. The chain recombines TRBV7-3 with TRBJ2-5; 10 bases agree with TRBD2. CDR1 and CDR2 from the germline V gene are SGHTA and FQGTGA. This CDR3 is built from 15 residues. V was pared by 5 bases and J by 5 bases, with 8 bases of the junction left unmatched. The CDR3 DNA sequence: TGTGCCAGCAGCGATAGCGGGAGGATGGGTGAGACCCAGTACTTC. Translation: CASSDSGRMGETQYF.

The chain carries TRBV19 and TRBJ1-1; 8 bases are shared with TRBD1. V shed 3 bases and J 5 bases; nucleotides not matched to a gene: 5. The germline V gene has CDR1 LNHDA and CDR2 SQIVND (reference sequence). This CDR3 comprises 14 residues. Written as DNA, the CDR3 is TGTGCCAGTAGTATGGACAGGGTTCGGACTGAAGCTTTCTTT. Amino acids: CASSMDRVRTEAFF.

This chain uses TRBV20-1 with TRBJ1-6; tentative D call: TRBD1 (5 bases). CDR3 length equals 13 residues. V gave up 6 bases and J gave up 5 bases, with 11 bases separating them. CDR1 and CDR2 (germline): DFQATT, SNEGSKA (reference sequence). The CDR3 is CSAAGGNNSPLHF. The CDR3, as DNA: TGCAGTGCCGCGGGGGGAAATAATTCACCCCTCCACTTT.